Listed below are T cell receptor beta chains from one sample, sequenced in a study of identical twins. TCRdb recomputed calls from the 5' RACE reads with MiXCR, one row per CDR3 protein. Of some 590,000 distinct CDR3 sequences in the sample, 9.5% to 10% were seen once. The same data also went into a second study, on yellow fever vaccine responses in identical twins.

Material: PBMCs. The source of these receptors is a woman under 30 in good health. Both conserved end residues are part of each CDR3. Fields, in order: J gene, V gene, clone size, D gene, CDR3 protein, CDR3 DNA. D genes are given only for firm matches. For some rows the clone size is stated as once, few or many, or as a class when expanded; others skip it.

J: TRBJ2-5; V: TRBV20-1; size: many; D: TRBD2; CDR3: CSAKLSAGVWETQYF; DNA: TGCAGTGCTAAACTTTCAGCGGGAGTTTGGGAGACCCAGTACTTC
J: TRBJ2-7; V: TRBV3-1; size: many; D: NA; CDR3: CASSHGQTYEQYF; DNA: TGTGCCAGCAGCCATGGGCAGACCTACGAGCAGTACTTC
J: TRBJ1-5; V: TRBV7-2; size: many; D: NA; CDR3: CASSPDGIQPQHF; DNA: TGTGCCAGCAGCCCCGACGGGATTCAGCCCCAGCATTTT
J: TRBJ2-1; V: TRBV6-5; size: few; D: TRBD2; CDR3: CASSYLASGGPRNEQFF; DNA: TGTGCCAGCAGTTACCTGGCTAGCGGGGGACCGAGGAATGAGCAGTTCTTC
J: TRBJ2-7; V: TRBV29-1; size: many; D: TRBD1; CDR3: CSAWGGQGAIYEQYF; DNA: TGCAGCGCTTGGGGGGGACAGGGAGCTATCTACGAGCAGTACTTC
J: TRBJ1-2; V: TRBV2; size: few; D: NA; CDR3: CASSGSPDLEGYTF; DNA: TGTGCCAGCAGTGGATCTCCGGATCTGGAAGGCTACACCTTC
J: TRBJ2-5; V: TRBV9; size: many; D: NA; CDR3: CASGGETQYF; DNA: TGTGCCAGCGGAGGGGAGACCCAGTACTTC
J: TRBJ2-5; V: TRBV11-2; size: many; D: NA; CDR3: CASSLVRGAETQYF; DNA: TGTGCCAGCAGCTTAGTTCGGGGGGCAGAGACCCAGTACTTC
J: TRBJ2-7; V: TRBV5-1; size: NA; D: NA; CDR3: CASSLATGNSYEQYF; DNA: TGCGCCAGCAGCTTGGCCACAGGAAACTCCTACGAGCAGTACTTC
J: TRBJ2-1; V: TRBV9; size: many; D: NA; CDR3: CASSDRNEQFF; DNA: TGTGCCAGCAGCGATAGGAATGAGCAGTTCTTC
J: TRBJ2-7; V: TRBV5-5; size: NA; D: NA; CDR3: CASSLEWEQYF; DNA: TGTGCCAGCAGCTTGGAATGGGAGCAGTACTTC
J: TRBJ2-5; V: TRBV28; size: many; D: NA; CDR3: CASSSGQETQYF; DNA: TGTGCCAGCAGTTCCGGCCAAGAGACCCAGTACTTC
J: TRBJ2-6; V: TRBV4-3; size: NA; D: TRBD1; CDR3: CASSQVQGAGGANVLTF; DNA: TGCGCCAGCAGCCAAGTGCAGGGGGCGGGAGGGGCCAACGTCCTGACTTTC
J: TRBJ2-3; V: TRBV6-1; size: few; D: TRBD2; CDR3: CASSEEPPSGGIDTQYF; DNA: TGTGCCAGCAGTGAGGAACCGCCTAGCGGGGGGATCGATACGCAGTATTTT
J: TRBJ2-7; V: TRBV6-1; size: NA; D: NA; CDR3: CASSPRDATYEQYF; DNA: TGTGCCAGCAGCCCCCGGGACGCCACCTACGAGCAGTACTTC
J: TRBJ2-5; V: TRBV12-3/TRBV12-4; size: NA; D: NA; CDR3: CASTTTREGRETQYF; DNA: TGTGCCAGCACTACAACCCGGGAAGGGAGAGAGACCCAGTACTTC
J: TRBJ2-7; V: TRBV11-2; size: few; D: NA; CDR3: CASSLVQGTLLPTEQYF; DNA: TGTGCCAGCAGCTTAGTCCAGGGAACTCTGCTACCAACCGAGCAGTACTTC
J: TRBJ2-7; V: TRBV29-1; size: many; D: NA; CDR3: CSVGGLEGYEQYF; DNA: TGCAGCGTTGGAGGGTTGGAGGGCTACGAGCAGTACTTC
J: TRBJ2-7; V: TRBV12-3/TRBV12-4; size: NA; D: TRBD2; CDR3: CASSPGGAGRSYEQYF; DNA: TGTGCCAGCAGCCCCGGAGGAGCGGGGAGGTCCTACGAGCAGTACTTC
J: TRBJ2-7; V: TRBV19; size: NA; D: TRBD1; CDR3: CASSIRQGGGQPYEQYF; DNA: TGTGCCAGTAGTATCCGACAGGGCGGCGGCCAACCATACGAGCAGTACTTC
J: TRBJ2-1; V: TRBV11-2; size: many; D: TRBD2; CDR3: CASSSSLRTRAGGPDEQFF; DNA: TGTGCCAGCAGCTCCTCGTTGCGGACGCGAGCGGGAGGGCCTGATGAGCAGTTCTTC
J: TRBJ2-7; V: TRBV20-1; size: many; D: NA; CDR3: CSASTRVTYEQYF; DNA: TGCAGTGCTAGCACCAGGGTTACCTACGAGCAGTACTTC